This is a list of T cell receptor beta chains from one sample in a study of vaccination and CD4 T cells after COVID-19. Via MiXCR, TCRdb re-called the PCR reads, giving one row per CDR3 protein. Found here are 11,000 or so distinct CDR3 sequences, 44% of them singletons; the top ten hold more than 6%. Their target antigens are unknown. The sample comprised CD4+ T cells from blood, cultured in vitro. The receptors here all came from a human donor who had recovered from COVID-19. Both conserved end residues are part of each CDR3. The order of the fields is clone size, J gene, D gene, V gene, CDR3 DNA, CDR3 protein. The D gene is left open where the match is weak. Size is stated for part of the rows, as once, few or many counts, or as a class when the clone is expanded.

NA TRBJ1-2 NA TRBV12-3/TRBV12-4 TGTGCCAGCAGCCCTCGTCAGGGGTTGTATGGCTACACCTTC CASSPRQGLYGYTF
few TRBJ1-2 TRBD1 TRBV27 TGTGCCAGCAGTCCCCGACAGGGGGGGTATGGCTACACCTTC CASSPRQGGYGYTF
NA TRBJ1-1 NA TRBV7-2 TGTGCCAGCAGTCCAAATCGAAAGGGGGGGGACACTGAAGCTTTCTTT CASSPNRKGGDTEAFF
NA TRBJ2-7 NA TRBV28 TGTGCCAGCAGTTTACTTATCTACGAGCAGTACTTC CASSLLIYEQYF
few TRBJ1-4 NA TRBV24-1 TGTGCCACCAGTGATTTTAGGAGGGGGAGTGAAAAACTGTTTTTT CATSDFRRGSEKLFF
NA TRBJ1-1 TRBD1 TRBV2 TGTGCCAGCAGTGAAGACGGTAGGGGGCTGAAAGCTTTCTTT CASSEDGRGLKAFF
medium-sized TRBJ2-5 TRBD1 TRBV7-7 TGTGCTAGCAGCTCAGGGACAGGGGGCAATCTAGAGACCCAGTACTTC CASSSGTGGNLETQYF
NA TRBJ2-7 NA TRBV12-3/TRBV12-4 TGTGCCAGCAGACTCGAGGGTTACGAGCAGTACTTC CASRLEGYEQYF
NA TRBJ2-2 NA TRBV20-1 TGCAGTGCTAGAGGTCGGCAGGGGAACACCGGGGAGCTGTTTTTT CSARGRQGNTGELFF
NA TRBJ1-1 NA TRBV7-2 TGTGCCAGCAGCTTAGCGGGAAACACTGAAGCTTTCTTT CASSLAGNTEAFF
NA TRBJ2-1 NA TRBV24-1 TGTGCCACCAGTGATTTGAACAATGAGCAGTTCTTC CATSDLNNEQFF
NA TRBJ1-2 NA TRBV5-1 TGCGCCAGCAGCTTGGAGTTACAGGGCCCAGATTATGGCTACACCTTC CASSLELQGPDYGYTF
NA TRBJ2-3 TRBD1 TRBV5-1 TGCGCCAGCAGCTTGGAGGGACAGGGTGTGGGCACAGATACGCAGTATTTT CASSLEGQGVGTDTQYF
NA TRBJ2-3 TRBD1 TRBV19 TGTGCCAGTAGTATATTCGGACAGGAAGGCACAGATACGCAGTATTTT CASSIFGQEGTDTQYF
few TRBJ1-5 TRBD1 TRBV19 TGTGCCAGTAGTACGCCACAGGGGGCAAGCAATCAGCCCCAGCATTTT CASSTPQGASNQPQHF
few TRBJ1-5 NA TRBV27 TGTGCCAGCAGTTTCACGGATCAGCCCCAGCATTTT CASSFTDQPQHF
medium-sized TRBJ2-5 NA TRBV11-2 TGTGCCAGCAGCTTAGTTCTATCTGGGACCCAGTACTTC CASSLVLSGTQYF
few TRBJ2-1 TRBD1 TRBV20-1 TGCAGTGCTTACCCGACAGGGTACAGCTCCTACAATGAGCAGTTCTTC CSAYPTGYSSYNEQFF
NA TRBJ1-2 NA TRBV25-1 TGTGCCAGCAGTGAAGGCGGGAACTATGGCTACACCTTC CASSEGGNYGYTF
NA TRBJ2-5 TRBD1 TRBV6-1 TGTGCCAGCAGTGTAACCGGGACAGCAAAAGAGACCCAGTACTTC CASSVTGTAKETQYF
NA TRBJ2-3 NA TRBV7-8 TGTGCCAGCAGAACAGGAAGTACAGATACGCAGTATTTT CASRTGSTDTQYF
NA TRBJ1-1 TRBD1 TRBV19 TGTGCCAGTAGTCACAGGGGGAGCTACACTGAAGCTTTCTTT CASSHRGSYTEAFF
NA TRBJ2-3 NA TRBV9 TGTGCCAGCAGCGAGGTGGCTACTGGCACAGATACGCAGTATTTT CASSEVATGTDTQYF
NA TRBJ2-5 NA TRBV5-4 TGTGCCAGCAGCTTGGCGTTAGGGGAGACCCAGTACTTC CASSLALGETQYF
NA TRBJ2-7 NA TRBV14 TGTGCCAGCAGCCAGATGAGAGGACTTCGTACGACTGAGCAGTACTTC CASSQMRGLRTTEQYF
few TRBJ1-2 TRBD1 TRBV18 TGTGCCAGCTCCCCTACAGGGGGCGAAGGCTATGGCTACACCTTC CASSPTGGEGYGYTF
NA TRBJ2-2 NA TRBV11-2 TGTGCCAGCAGCAGGGACGCTTTGGGGGAGCTGTTTTTT CASSRDALGELFF
few TRBJ1-5 NA TRBV19 TGTGCCAGTAGTATCGGTCCTTATAGCAATCAGCCCCAGCATTTT CASSIGPYSNQPQHF
NA TRBJ2-6 TRBD1 TRBV7-2 TGTGCCAGCAGCAACAGACAGGGGGGGGGCTCTGGGGCCAACGTCCTGACTTTC CASSNRQGGGSGANVLTF
once TRBJ1-1 NA TRBV18 TGTGCCAGCTCACCACGGCTGACTAGCACTGAAGCTTTCTTT CASSPRLTSTEAFF
NA TRBJ1-4 NA TRBV7-6 TGTGCCAGCAGCTGGGCCTCGGGGCCTAATGAAAAACTGTTTTTT CASSWASGPNEKLFF
NA TRBJ1-2 NA TRBV5-1 TGCGCCAGCAGTACGGGGACGGCTAACTATGGCTACACCTTC CASSTGTANYGYTF
NA TRBJ2-5 TRBD1 TRBV6-1 TGTGCCAGCAGTGAGCCCGGGACAGGGAGTGTCGAGACCCAGTACTTC CASSEPGTGSVETQYF
NA TRBJ2-2 NA TRBV24-1 TGTGCCACCAGTGATACCGGGACTTTCACCGGGGAGCTGTTTTTT CATSDTGTFTGELFF
NA TRBJ2-1 TRBD2 TRBV6-5 TGTGCCAGCAGTTACTCACTAGCGGAGATCAATGAGCAGTTCTTC CASSYSLAEINEQFF
NA TRBJ2-3 TRBD1 TRBV28 TGTGCCAGCAGTCGACAGGGTCGCACAGATACGCAGTATTTT CASSRQGRTDTQYF
NA TRBJ1-5 NA TRBV19 TGTGCCAGTAGTACCCGACAGGACGGCAATCAGCCCCAGCATTTT CASSTRQDGNQPQHF
few TRBJ1-1 NA TRBV24-1 TGTGCCACCAGGGGTAGGGGAAACATGAACACTGAAGCTTTCTTT CATRGRGNMNTEAFF
NA TRBJ1-1 NA TRBV19 TGTGCCAGTAGTATAGTAGGGGACACTGAAGCTTTCTTT CASSIVGDTEAFF
NA TRBJ1-1 NA TRBV10-3 TGTGCCATCAGTGAAATTATAGGCAGGTCAACTGAAGCTTTCTTT CAISEIIGRSTEAFF
few TRBJ1-1 TRBD1 TRBV4-1 TGCGCCAGCAGCCAAGATAATGGACGGGACAGGAACACTGAAGCTTTCTTT CASSQDNGRDRNTEAFF
NA TRBJ1-5 NA TRBV25-1 TGTGCCAGCAGTGATTTGAATCAGCCCCAGCATTTT CASSDLNQPQHF
NA TRBJ2-3 NA TRBV20-1 TGCAGTGCTAGAGTTCCGGGGTCCTTCGCCACAGATACGCAGTATTTT CSARVPGSFATDTQYF
few TRBJ1-5 NA TRBV7-2 TGTGCCAGCAGCTTAGTGTCACGCAATCAGCCCCAGCATTTT CASSLVSRNQPQHF
few TRBJ2-1 TRBD1 TRBV7-2 TGTGCCAGCAGCGGGACAGACTTCTACAATGAGCAGTTCTTC CASSGTDFYNEQFF
NA TRBJ2-5 TRBD2 TRBV7-2 TGTGCCAGCAGCTTAGAGCTAGCGGGAGAGACCCAGTACTTC CASSLELAGETQYF
NA TRBJ2-7 NA TRBV12-3/TRBV12-4 TGTGCCAGCAGTTTAGATCTGAAGTACGGGGTGGGGCCCTACGAGCAGTACTTC CASSLDLKYGVGPYEQYF
few TRBJ2-2 NA TRBV20-1 TGCAGTGCTAGAGATCGAACAGGGCGGACCGGGGAGCTGTTTTTT CSARDRTGRTGELFF
NA TRBJ1-2 NA TRBV19 TGTGCCAGTAGCAAGGCCGGGACAAACTATGGCTACACCTTC CASSKAGTNYGYTF
few TRBJ1-3 NA TRBV20-1 TGCAGTTCCCCAGACTCTGGAAACACCATATATTTT CSSPDSGNTIYF
NA TRBJ2-5 NA TRBV11-2 TGTGCCAGCAGCTTGGGGTTACAAGAGACCCAGTACTTC CASSLGLQETQYF
few TRBJ2-2 NA TRBV19 TGTGCCAGTAGTATTACTGTTAACACCGGGGAGCTGTTTTTT CASSITVNTGELFF